The 26 T cell receptor beta chains presented below share a single source sample, sequenced in a study of regulatory T cells in long-lasting Graves disease. According to the study, TCR beta libraries were built with iRepertoire HTBI primers and CDR3-region Arm-PCR. Each CDR3 protein is one row after TCRdb ran MiXCR on the multiplex PCR reads. This table has 500,000 to 800,000 distinct CDR3 sequences, around 30% appearing once. Described time point: persistent/refractory GD, antithyroid drugs over 5 years with positive TRAb. Extracted PBMC RNA gave rise to the TCR library. Sample: peripheral blood mononuclear cells (PBMCs), taken when the disease was refractory, from a patient treated with antithyroid drugs. These receptors were taken from a female donor with Graves disease.

The table lists this clonotype with many counts. The chain joins TRBV12-3 or TRBV12-4 to TRBJ1-1, with 12 bases matching TRBD1. The CDR3 is 15 residues long. The trim removed 5 bases at V and 5 bases at J, leaving 6 bases unmatched. The CDR3 sequence: CASSRGQGAYTEAFF. CDR3 nucleotides: TGTGCCAGCAGTAGGGGACAGGGGGCTTATACTGAAGCTTTCTTT.

This rearrangement joins TRBV11-3 to TRBJ2-2, with TRBD1 matching 11 bases. The CDR3 is made up of 17 amino acids. In germline, CDR1 is SGHNT, CDR2 YENEEA. The trim removed 5 bases at V and 5 bases at J, leaving 10 bases unmatched. The CDR3 DNA reads as TGTGCCAGCAGCCTCTGGACAGGGGGCGCTAGGACCGGGGAGCTGTTTTTT. Its translation: CASSLWTGGARTGELFF.

The V and J genes are TRBV20-1 and TRBJ2-7; 7 positions match TRBD2. Germline CDR1 DFQATT, CDR2 SNEGSKA (reference sequence). This CDR3 region has 16 residues. J was trimmed by 0 bases and V by 1 base; bases with no gene match: 9. The CDR3 sequence is CSARGTASGYSYEQYF. The CDR3 DNA sequence: TGCAGTGCTAGAGGAACCGCTAGCGGATACTCCTACGAGCAGTACTTC.

The rearrangement links TRBV15 to TRBJ2-7, with unresolved D. CDR3 length equals 15 residues. The V end was cut by 1 base, the J end by 4 bases, with 14 bases between. Germline lookup yields CDR1 LNHNV and CDR2 YYDKDF (reference sequence). CDR3 sequence: CATSRGTGFQYEQYF. In DNA, the CDR3 is TGTGCCACCAGCAGAGGGACCGGATTCCAATACGAGCAGTACTTC.

There are many counts of this clonotype. The gene calls are TRBV27 and TRBJ1-1; 10 bases are shared with TRBD1. V was pared by 4 bases and J by 2 bases, with 7 bases of the junction left unmatched. The CDR3 is 16 residues long. Germline V gene data show CDR1 as MNHEY and CDR2 as SMNVEV (reference sequence). The CDR3 protein is CASSSNRQGANTEAFF. The CDR3, as DNA: TGTGCCAGCAGTTCCAACCGACAGGGGGCAAACACTGAAGCTTTCTTT.

The rearrangement uses TRBV5-6 and TRBJ1-4; D is unclear. The length of the CDR3 is 17 residues. V was cut by 4 bases and J by 4 bases, with 20 bases left in between. The germline V gene encodes CDR1 SGHDT and CDR2 YYEEEE. The CDR3 is CASSPPHTPEGNEKLFF. In DNA form, the CDR3 reads TGTGCCAGCAGCCCGCCCCACACCCCGGAGGGTAATGAAAAACTGTTTTTT.

The chain recombines TRBV15 with TRBJ2-4; D is undetermined. The V gene lost 6 bases and the J gene lost 7 bases, with 25 bases spanning the gap. The CDR3 has 17 amino acids. Per the germline V gene, CDR1 is LNHNV and CDR2 is YYDKDF (reference sequence). In nucleotides, the CDR3 is TGTGCCACCAGTCAAGGCAGCGTCCTAATGGGTCAGAACATTCAGTACTTC. This codes for CATSQGSVLMGQNIQYF.

CDR3 nucleotide sequence: TGTGCCAGCAGCTTAGTCGGGATTTGGGGTAATTCACCCCTCCACTTT. Amino acids: CASSLVGIWGNSPLHF. The chain carries TRBV11-2 and TRBJ1-6; D remains ambiguous. CDR1 and CDR2 (germline): SGHAT, FQNNGV. The CDR3 runs 16 residues. With 1 base removed from V and 6 bases from J, the gap between germline ends came to 13 bases.

This clonotype was picked up many times. V usage is TRBV28 and J usage is TRBJ1-2; no firm D call. V was cut by 5 bases and J by 5 bases, with 12 bases left in between. Germline V CDR1 and CDR2: MDHEN, SYDVKM. There are 13 residues in the CDR3. The CDR3 loop is CASSPSVGYGYTF. CDR3 bases: TGTGCCAGCAGTCCCTCGGTGGGGTATGGCTACACCTTC.

In its sample, this clonotype was seen once. The genes are TRBV27 and TRBJ2-6; no definite D call. The V end lost 8 bases, the J end lost 1 base, and 12 bases lay between the germline ends. The germline gives CDR1 MNHEY, CDR2 SMNVEV (reference sequence). The length of the CDR3 is 15 residues. The DNA for the CDR3 is TGTGCCAGCGGCCCCCTAATTTCTGGGGCCAACGTCCTGACTTTC. It translates to CASGPLISGANVLTF. The whole variable domain, remainder taken from reference TRBV27 and TRBJ2-6, is EAQVTQNPRYLITVTGKKLTVTCSQNMNHEYMSWYRQDPGLGLRQIYYSMNVEVTDKGDVPEGYKVSRKEKRNFPLILESPSPNQTSLYFCASGPLISGANVLTFGAGSRLTVL.

This rearrangement joins TRBV6-1 to TRBJ2-7, with TRBD1 identical over 8 bases. CDR1 MNHNS and CDR2 SASEGT come from the germline V gene. Trimming removed 5 bases from V and 4 bases from J; junction bases left unmatched: 10. The CDR3 covers 15 residues. The DNA for the CDR3 is TGTGCCAGCAGTAACTGGCAGGGGGCAAGGTACGAGCAGTACTTC. Translating it yields CASSNWQGARYEQYF.

This clonotype was seen repeatedly, ten times or more. J is TRBJ1-1 and V is TRBV7-3; D is unresolved. Germline V gene data show CDR1 as SGHTA and CDR2 as FQGTGA. Trimming removed 5 bases at V and 5 bases at J, with 12 bases between. The CDR3 is 13 residues long. This CDR3 reads CASSQSGRTEAFF. The CDR3 bases are TGTGCCAGCAGCCAGAGTGGTCGGACTGAAGCTTTCTTT.

The V and J genes are TRBV6-1 and TRBJ2-2, with 11 bases that match TRBD2. Trimming took 5 bases from V and 1 from J; bases not matched to a gene: 12. There are 19 residues in the CDR3. Per the germline V gene, CDR1 is MNHNS and CDR2 is SASEGT. Here the CDR3 DNA reads TGTGCCAGCAGTCCTCGGGGTAGCGGGAGGGGGCTGAACACCGGGGAGCTGTTTTTT. Amino acids: CASSPRGSGRGLNTGELFF.

This clonotype was observed at least ten times. At one end, the junction sequence differs from germline, possibly due to a read error. The chain joins TRBV5-1 to TRBJ2-7; D is undetermined. Germline values: CDR1 SGHRS, CDR2 YFSETQ. The CDR3 covers 11 residues. CDR3 region: CASSSAYEQYF. DNA for the CDR3: TGTGCCAGCAGCTCGGCCTACGAGCAGTACTTC.

This clonotype was detected ten times or more. J is TRBJ1-2 and V is TRBV2; D ambiguous. The CDR3 has 15 amino acids. The V and J ends lost 1 base and 7 bases respectively, with 16 bases between them. Germline V gene lookup returns CDR1 SNHLY and CDR2 FYNNEI. This chain's CDR3 is CASSEDFTNPAGYTF. The CDR3 DNA sequence: TGTGCCAGCAGTGAAGACTTCACCAACCCCGCTGGCTACACCTTC.

The CDR3 loop is CASSQGLDTQYF. The CDR3 DNA reads TGTGCCAGCAGCCAAGGGTTAGATACGCAGTATTTT. The J gene is TRBJ2-3, the V gene TRBV3-1; D remains unclear. This CDR3 is built from 12 residues. V dropped 1 base and J dropped 5 bases, with 4 bases sitting between them. The germline V gene encodes CDR1 LGHDT and CDR2 YNNKEL (reference sequence).

This clonotype was seen repeatedly, ten times or more. The chain uses TRBV28 and TRBJ1-1; D ambiguous. There are 14 residues in the CDR3. Germline CDR1 MDHEN, CDR2 SYDVKM. Deletions cut 3 bases from V and 7 bases from J, with 15 bases between. This chain's CDR3 is CASSFVPQRNEAFF. Here the CDR3 DNA reads TGTGCCAGCAGTTTCGTCCCCCAGCGAAATGAAGCTTTCTTT.

This clonotype was observed at least ten times. This chain connects TRBV7-2 to TRBJ1-1; D not resolved. Germline lookup yields CDR1 SGHTA and CDR2 FQGNSA. V was pared by 3 bases and J by 1 base, with 9 bases between. The CDR3 spans 14 residues. The CDR3 DNA follows: TGTGCCAGCAGCTTTGGGCAGCAGAACACTGAAGCTTTCTTT. Its translation is CASSFGQQNTEAFF.

Ten or more counts support this clonotype. This chain uses TRBV12-3 or TRBV12-4 with TRBJ1-1, with a possible D match to TRBD1 (6 bases). Trimming cost V 2 bases and J 1 base, with 17 bases left between them. This CDR3 contains 17 residues. CDR3 protein: CASSLFLVMDRNTEAFF. As DNA, the CDR3 is TGTGCCAGCAGTTTATTCCTGGTTATGGACAGGAACACTGAAGCTTTCTTT.

The sample holds many counts of this clonotype. The chain couples TRBV12-3 or TRBV12-4 to TRBJ1-2; possibly TRBD1 for D (5 bases). V was cut by 7 bases and J by 4 bases, with 13 bases left in between. The CDR3 totals 13 residues. CDR3 sequence reads: CASTYQGPYGYTF. CDR3 in DNA: TGTGCCAGCACCTATCAGGGACCCTATGGCTACACCTTC.

In its sample, this clonotype was seen a few times. The chain links TRBV10-1 to TRBJ1-2, with D perhaps matching TRBD1 (5 bases). Trimming cost V 2 bases and J 8 bases, with 24 bases left between them. CDR1 and CDR2 from the germline V gene are WNHNN and SYGVQD (reference sequence). The CDR3 is 17 residues long. This chain's CDR3 is CASSEPTGPRLSYGYTF. Written as DNA, the CDR3 is TGCGCCAGCAGTGAGCCGACGGGACCGAGGTTATCGTACGGCTACACCTTC.

In this sample, this clonotype turned up a few times. The chain employs TRBV5-1 and TRBJ2-5; D is ambiguous. Germline lookup yields CDR1 SGHRS and CDR2 YFSETQ. The CDR3 contains 12 residues. Trimming removed 4 bases at V and 7 bases at J, with 11 bases between. CDR3 in DNA: TGCGCCAGCAGCCCGCGGATCGGGACCCAGTACTTC. Translated, it gives CASSPRIGTQYF. Complete variable domain (other parts from reference TRBV5-1 and TRBJ2-5): KAGVTQTPRYLIKTRGQQVTLSCSPISGHRSVSWYQQTPGQGLQFLFEYFSETQRNKGNFPGRFSGRQFSNSRSEMNVSTLELGDSALYLCASSPRIGTQYFGPGTRLLVL.

V and J are TRBV18 and TRBJ2-1, with D perhaps matching TRBD1 (6 bases). Germline CDR1 is KGHSH and CDR2 is LQKENI. This CDR3 spans 17 amino acids. V gave up 0 bases and J gave up 1 base, with 13 bases separating them. The CDR3 protein is CASSPPRDGTSYNEQFF. The CDR3, as DNA: TGTGCCAGCTCACCACCTAGAGACGGGACATCCTACAATGAGCAGTTCTTC.

V and J are TRBV6-1 and TRBJ1-1; 10 nucleotides align to TRBD1. The length of the CDR3 is 14 residues. Trimming at V came to 11 bases and at J to 1 base, leaving 7 bases not matched to a gene. The germline V gene encodes CDR1 MNHNS and CDR2 SASEGT. CDR3 nucleotide sequence: TGTGCCGTGGGGGACAGGGGTTCGAACACTGAAGCTTTCTTT. This sequence encodes CAVGDRGSNTEAFF.

The V gene is TRBV19, the J gene TRBJ2-6; D ambiguous. This CDR3 comprises 17 residues. Trimming cost V 4 bases and J 0 bases, with 13 bases left between them. Germline-derived CDR1 and CDR2 are LNHDA and SQIVND (reference sequence). CDR3 DNA: TGTGCCAGTAGTAAGGGCAGAACGAGCTCTGGGGCCAACGTCCTGACTTTC. Translated, it gives CASSKGRTSSGANVLTF.

The CDR3 nucleotides are TGTGCCAGCCGGGACAGGGTGAACATTCAGTACTTC. Translation: CASRDRVNIQYF. V is TRBV6-1 and J is TRBJ2-4, with 9 bases that match TRBD1. The CDR3 length is 12 residues. Germline V gives CDR1 MNHNS, CDR2 SASEGT. The ends lost 8 bases at V and 7 bases at J; junction bases unmatched: 3.